This TCR beta chain was observed in a study of T cell responses to AZD1222 COVID-19 vaccine. Findings of the study overall: CD4 TCRs covered the whole spike, strongest at regions 160-218 and 743-854.

The assay was immunoSEQ multiplex PCR, and TCRdb's table has in-frame clones only and misses some. The table has fewer than 150,000 clones, roughly 91% seen once; the top ten hold around 1.2%. The germline CDR1 and CDR2 sequences are SGHVS and FQNEAQ. The CDR3 spans 13 residues. The V end lost 11 bases, the J end lost 0 bases, and 13 bases lay between the germline ends. With regard to this clone: Its antigen is unknown.

The source was peripheral blood, collected on day 0 of AZD1222 vaccination. This receptor was taken from an adult in good health. The V and J genes are TRBV7-8 and TRBJ1-1, with unresolved D. The CDR3 is CAVGRVMNTEAFF. CDR3 in DNA: TGTGCCGTAGGGAGGGTTATGAACACTGAAGCTTTCTTT.